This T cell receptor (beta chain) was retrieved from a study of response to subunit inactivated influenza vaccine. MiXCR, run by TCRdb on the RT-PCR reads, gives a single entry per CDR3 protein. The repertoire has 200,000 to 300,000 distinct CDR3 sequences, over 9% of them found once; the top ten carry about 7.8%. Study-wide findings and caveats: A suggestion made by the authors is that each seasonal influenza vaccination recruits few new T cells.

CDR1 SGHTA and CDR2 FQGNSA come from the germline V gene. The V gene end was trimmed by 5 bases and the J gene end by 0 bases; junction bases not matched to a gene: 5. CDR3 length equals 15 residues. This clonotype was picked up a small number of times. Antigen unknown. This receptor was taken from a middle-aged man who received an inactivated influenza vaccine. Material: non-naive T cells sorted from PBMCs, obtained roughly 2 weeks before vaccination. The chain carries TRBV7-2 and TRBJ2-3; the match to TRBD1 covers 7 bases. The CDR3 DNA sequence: TGTGCCAGCAGCCCAATCAGGGGGAGCACAGATACGCAGTATTTT. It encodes CASSPIRGSTDTQYF.